This TCR beta chain is from a study of patients and donors after allogeneic stem cell transplantation. TCRdb itself ran the RT-PCR reads through MiXCR, one entry per CDR3 protein. This table holds 200,000 to 250,000 distinct CDR3 sequences, roughly 13% found once. This clonotype was recorded many times. The clonotype originates from a human donor who was either an allogeneic HSCT recipient or a stem cell or donor lymphocyte infusion donor (not recorded which). It is not recorded whose cells these are; they may come from a transplant donor. The source material was blood, either unsorted or a sorted T cell fraction (not recorded which).

The CDR3 protein is CSVDRTGASYNEQFF. The CDR3 DNA follows: TGCAGCGTCGATAGGACAGGGGCGTCCTACAATGAGCAGTTCTTC. The chain combines TRBV29-1 with TRBJ2-1, with 9 bases identical to TRBD1. Unmatched junction bases numbered 7, after V lost 6 bases and J lost 1 base. Germline CDR1 and CDR2: SQVTM and ANQGSEA. This CDR3 region has 15 residues.